This TCR beta chain stems from a study of cytomegalovirus exposure and HLA in healthy donors. Looking at the study overall: From about 200 million T cells, an earlier analysis saw under 140 million unique TCR beta sequences. Study-level points and caveats: Accurate prediction of most subjects' HLA-A and HLA-B alleles from TCR beta sequences was reported. In a later analysis, at a false discovery rate of 0.05, over 15,000 TCR beta sequences matched HLA alleles.

CDR1 MNHEY and CDR2 SVGAGI come from the germline V gene. The CDR3 runs 14 residues. V lost 6 bases and J 3 bases, leaving 15 bases between the germline ends. This clone showed up just a few times. Its cognate antigen is unknown. PCR employed 60 Vbeta and 13 Jbeta primers. TCRdb's table, derived via immunoSEQ multiplex PCR, lists solely in-frame clones and lacks some. The sample records fewer than 200,000 clones, around 81% being singletons. The chain uses TRBV6-5 and TRBJ2-7; D possibly corresponds to TRBD2 (5 bases). Specimen: PBMCs. This TCR came from a woman between 25 and 40 years old in good health and CMV-seronegative. CDR3 sequence reads: CASRKTGLIYEQYF. The CDR3 DNA reads TGTGCCAGCAGAAAAACGGGATTAATCTACGAGCAGTACTTC.